The entry below describes one T cell receptor (beta chain). Trimming took off 5 bases at V and 4 bases at J, with 20 bases between the two ends. Germline CDR1 is SNHLY and CDR2 is FYNNEI. The CDR3 covers 16 residues. This sample was included in a study of blood T cell repertoires in COVID-19. Background on the study: Acute and convalescent COVID-19 specimens originated in the United States, Italy and Spain. The cDNA or gDNA used as material had been derived from T cells, B-cell-depleted T cells, or PBMCs.

Source study methods: Estimation of nucleated cell counts relied on the amplification of reference gene primers. The table came from immunoSEQ multiplex PCR; TCRdb's copy has only in-frame clones and leaves some out. V and J calls and clone size come straight from that table; D and trimming were deduced from the DNA. Among approximately 300,000 clones, 85% were seen once, and the ten largest hold around 4.2%. Sequences were obtained from peripheral blood. This TCR derives from a woman between 50 and 59 years old with active or convalescent COVID-19. The chain joins TRBV2 to TRBJ1-2; possible D gene TRBD1, 5 bases. The CDR3 DNA follows: TGTGCCAGCAGTCCAGACAGCCGTGGAACGACCTATGGCTACACCTTC. As protein: CASSPDSRGTTYGYTF.